Given below is one T cell receptor (beta chain) in context. The data are from a study of blood T cell repertoires in COVID-19. Sequencing used immunoSEQ multiplex PCR; TCRdb keeps in-frame clones, though not all of them. Of roughly 260,000 clones in the sample, 75% to 90% were seen once. The origin of this receptor is a woman between 50 and 59 years old who had recovered from COVID-19. Sequencing input: PBMCs or T cells enriched from blood (not recorded which).

The CDR3 is CASSEDSAGGWPDTQYF. The CDR3 region has the DNA TGTGCCAGCAGTGAAGACTCCGCGGGAGGATGGCCAGATACGCAGTATTTT. The chain joins TRBV6-1 to TRBJ2-3; 8 bases are a match to TRBD2. There are 17 residues in the CDR3. The germline V gene encodes CDR1 MNHNS and CDR2 SASEGT. Germline trimming cut 1 base from V and 4 bases from J; bases unmatched to any gene: 10.